The rows below give T cell receptor beta chains drawn from one sample of a study of graft-versus-host responses after intestinal transplantation. Profiled with immunoSEQ multiplex PCR; TCRdb holds only in-frame clones, not every one. This sample yields fewer than 15,000 clones, of which approximately 85% are seen a single time; roughly a quarter belongs to the top ten. Sequencing was performed on PBMCs, taken after intestinal transplantation. These receptors all come from a human patient who received an intestinal transplant, so some T cells may come from the graft donor. Each CDR3 is given with its conserved first and last residue. The D gene is left open where the match is weak. Clone size is given for some rows only: seen once, a few or many times, or a class if the clone is expanded.

TRBJ2-2,TRBV6-6,-,TRBD2,TGTGCCAGCAGTTACGGGGGACTAGGGGCCGGGGAGCTGTTTTTT,CASSYGGLGAGELFF
TRBJ1-1,TRBV29-1,-,-,TGCAGCTCGAGACCCAGGGAGGGTTCCCACACTGAAGCTTTCTTT,CSSRPREGSHTEAFF
TRBJ2-7,TRBV27,-,TRBD1,TGTGCCAGCGGATTGACAGGGGTGAGCTCCTACGAGCAGTACTTC,CASGLTGVSSYEQYF
TRBJ2-3,TRBV7-9,-,TRBD1,TGTGCCAGCAGCTTGGGTGGACAGGGGGCTTTTATCCCGCAGTATTTT,CASSLGGQGAFIPQYF
TRBJ2-5,TRBV9,-,TRBD2,TGTGCCAGCAGCCCGCGACTAGCCGGGACCCAGTACTTC,CASSPRLAGTQYF
TRBJ1-1,TRBV7-8,-,TRBD1,TGTGCCAGCAGCTTAGCGAGAGGACAGGGCGAAGCTTTCTTT,CASSLARGQGEAFF
TRBJ2-1,TRBV6-6,-,-,TGTGCCAGCAGCTACCCGGGGGAAGGGAATGAGCAGTTCTTC,CASSYPGEGNEQFF
TRBJ2-7,TRBV27,-,TRBD2,TGTGCCAGCAGTTTAGCGGGAGTCATGTACGAGCAGTACTTC,CASSLAGVMYEQYF
TRBJ1-1,TRBV9,-,TRBD1,TGTGCCAGCAGCGTCAAGACAGGGAGCACTGAAGCTTTCTTT,CASSVKTGSTEAFF
TRBJ2-1,TRBV7-9,-,TRBD2,TGTGCCAGCAGCTTTCCACCAGGGACTAGCAGCGACAATGAGCAGTTCTTC,CASSFPPGTSSDNEQFF
TRBJ2-2,TRBV6-5,-,TRBD2,TGTGCCAGCGGAAACGGGAGGGCCACCGGGGAGCTGTTTTTT,CASGNGRATGELFF
TRBJ2-7,TRBV4-1,-,-,TGCGCCAGCAGCCACCCGTCGACAGTCGAGCAGTACTTC,CASSHPSTVEQYF
TRBJ1-6,TRBV6-5,-,-,TGTGCCAGCAGTACGTTGACAGATTTTGTTTCACCCCTCCACTTT,CASSTLTDFVSPLHF
TRBJ2-6,TRBV7-8,-,-,TGTGCCAGCAGAAAGGGGAGCTCTGGGGCCAACGTCCTGACTTTC,CASRKGSSGANVLTF
TRBJ2-5,TRBV7-2,once,-,TGTGCCAGCAGCGTAGTAGCGTCTGTACGGGAGACCCAGTACTTC,CASSVVASVRETQYF
TRBJ2-2,TRBV6-4,-,-,TGTGCCAGCAGTGAGACTAGCACCGGGGAGCTGTTTTTT,CASSETSTGELFF
TRBJ2-5,TRBV5-1,-,TRBD2,TGCGCCAGCAGCTTGGGGGCGGGAGTTCAAGAGACCCAGTACTTC,CASSLGAGVQETQYF
TRBJ1-1,TRBV27,few,-,TGTGCCAGCAGTCCACAGGGACTGAACACTGAAGCTTTCTTT,CASSPQGLNTEAFF
TRBJ2-4,TRBV19,-,-,TGTGCCAGTAGACCCGAGGGGGTGAACATTCAGTACTTC,CASRPEGVNIQYF
TRBJ1-2,TRBV6-1,-,-,TGTGCCAGCAGCGAATCCTTGGTTTGGGGGTCTAACTATGGCTACACCTTC,CASSESLVWGSNYGYTF
TRBJ1-1,TRBV6-6,-,-,TGTGCCAGCAGCTGGGACGGACTGAACACTGAAGCTTTCTTT,CASSWDGLNTEAFF
TRBJ2-4,TRBV11-2,-,-,TGTGCCAGCAGCTTAGAACCGGCAACCAAAAACATTCAGTACTTC,CASSLEPATKNIQYF
TRBJ2-7,TRBV5-4,few,-,TGTGCCAGCAGCTGGCAGGGCTACGAGCAGTACTTC,CASSWQGYEQYF
TRBJ2-2,TRBV6-5,-,-,TGTGCCAGCAGTTTTACAAGACTCGACACCGGGGAGCTGTTTTTT,CASSFTRLDTGELFF
TRBJ2-2,TRBV28,-,-,TGTGCCAGCGGGACCGGGGAGCTGTTTTTT,CASGTGELFF
TRBJ1-1,TRBV5-1,few,-,TGCGCCAGCAGAAAAATGAACACTGAAGCTTTCTTT,CASRKMNTEAFF
TRBJ2-7,TRBV10-1,-,-,TGCGCCAGCAGTGCTGGGACTTCCTACGAGCAGTACTTC,CASSAGTSYEQYF
TRBJ2-7,TRBV19,-,TRBD2,TGTGCCAGTAGTATACTAGCGGGGGCCTACGAGCAGTACTTC,CASSILAGAYEQYF
TRBJ1-5,TRBV19,-,-,TGTGCCAGTACCGGAGGGGCTCGGGGCAATCAGCCCCAGCATTTT,CASTGGARGNQPQHF
TRBJ1-1,TRBV9,-,-,TGTGCCAGCAGCCCCGGGGGGCAGGGAATCGCTGAAGCTTTCTTT,CASSPGGQGIAEAFF
TRBJ2-7,TRBV19,-,-,TGTGCCAGTAGAGGTAATGGCAGGGACCACGAGCAGTACTTC,CASRGNGRDHEQYF
TRBJ2-7,TRBV19,-,-,TGTGCCAGTAGTAGAGACAGAGCGACCTACGAGCAGTACTTC,CASSRDRATYEQYF
TRBJ1-1,TRBV29-1,-,-,TGCAGCGTTTCGGGGGGCACTGAAGCTTTCTTT,CSVSGGTEAFF